In this sample, the clone carrying this TCR beta chain turned up a few times. iRepertoire HTBI primers and Arm-PCR of CDR3 regions built TCR beta libraries. TCRdb called the multiplex PCR reads again in MiXCR, with one record for every CDR3 protein. Here the sample spans fewer than 450,000 distinct CDR3 sequences, about 15% being singletons. Described time point: newly diagnosed GD, antithyroid drugs for less than 3 months. Following extraction of RNA from PBMCs, that RNA was used to make the TCR library. American Thyroid Association guidelines were used to diagnose Graves' disease. Per the germline V gene, CDR1 is DFQATT and CDR2 is SNEGSKA (reference sequence). CDR3 size: 15 residues. V shed 2 bases, J shed 5 bases, and the junction held 9 bases outside the gene matches. The entry originates in a study of regulatory T cells in long-lasting Graves disease. These data were also filed under a second study, of T cells in Graves' hyperthyroidism and ophthalmopathy. From that paper: Stable hyperthyroidism was separated from ophthalmopathy by a model based on 13 V-J features.

This specimen was peripheral blood mononuclear cells (PBMCs), taken at new diagnosis, from a patient treated with antithyroid drugs. This TCR was sampled from a woman in her 40s with Graves disease. The chain has TRBV20-1 and TRBJ2-7; 10 bases align to TRBD2. The CDR3 sequence: CSARPSGRADHEQYF. The CDR3 DNA sequence: TGCAGTGCTAGACCAAGCGGGAGGGCCGACCACGAGCAGTACTTC.